A single T cell receptor (beta chain) is shown here with its context. The data stem from a study of CD8 T cells in Susac syndrome. This CDR3 has 15 residues. V gave up 0 bases and J gave up 2 bases, with 7 bases separating them. The germline gives CDR1 LGHNA, CDR2 YNFKEQ. With random hexamers, 0.5 to 1 ug RNA was reverse transcribed. MiXCR was run by TCRdb on the immunoSEQ multiplex PCR reads, yielding one entry per CDR3 protein. Of a few hundred thousand distinct CDR3 sequences listed, 95% were seen once; the top ten hold 0.08% to 0.095%. Sequencing of TCR beta was performed on blood CD8+ T cells and on blood CD4+ T cells. Each multiple sclerosis control was a treatment-naive patient with relapsing-remitting disease that was either stable or active. TEMRA cells were FACS-enriched, and CD8+ and CD4+ T cells were isolated negatively.

Sequencing was performed on CD4+ T cells from PBMCs. This sequence joins TRBV4-2 and TRBJ1-4; TRBD1 is a possible D gene (5 bases). The source of this sequence is a human donor with multiple sclerosis. Here the CDR3 reads CASSQEGGTNEKLFF. CDR3 coding DNA: TGTGCCAGCAGCCAAGAGGGGGGGACTAATGAAAAACTGTTTTTT.